Each of the 27 T cell receptor beta chains below was sequenced from the same sample in a study of T cell changes during pregnancy in multiple sclerosis. Repertoires were generated with immunoSEQ multiplex PCR, while TCRdb's copy carries only in-frame clones and drops some. Found here are about 75,000 clones, around 90% of them singletons; the top ten hold 0.7% to 0.9%. Sequencing used peripheral blood, obtained in the first trimester of pregnancy. The receptors here all came from a female donor in good health, enrolled as a control in a pregnancy study.

The rearrangement links TRBV14 to TRBJ2-1; 7 bases map to TRBD2. The germline V gene has CDR1 SGHDN and CDR2 FVKESK. Unmatched junction bases numbered 4, after V lost 1 base and J lost 4 bases. CDR3 length: 15 residues. The CDR3 coding sequence is TGTGCCAGCAGCCAAGCTGCCGGGGGGTACAATGAGCAGTTCTTC. It yields the protein CASSQAAGGYNEQFF.

This chain links TRBV5-1 with TRBJ2-5; D is possibly TRBD2 (6 bases). Germline V gene sequence: CDR1 SGHRS, CDR2 YFSETQ. CDR3 length: 15 amino acids. Trimming cost V 0 bases and J 5 bases, with 14 bases left between them. CDR3 sequence reads: CASSLGDLARETQYF. The CDR3 region has the DNA TGCGCCAGCAGCTTGGGGGACCTAGCGAGGGAGACCCAGTACTTC.

This chain uses TRBV2 with TRBJ1-1; maybe TRBD1 (5 bases). The V end was cut by 9 bases, the J end by 3 bases, with 14 bases between. The CDR3 runs to 13 residues. CDR1 SNHLY and CDR2 FYNNEI come from the germline V gene. CDR3 coding DNA: TGTGCCAGGGGACTCAATCGGGACACTGAAGCTTTCTTT. This encodes CARGLNRDTEAFF.

The count of this clone is one. The chain has TRBV7-9 and TRBJ2-7; possibly TRBD2 for D (5 bases). Germline loops: CDR1 SEHNR, CDR2 FQNEAQ (reference sequence). This CDR3 has 13 residues. V lost 3 bases to trimming and J lost 3 bases, with 9 bases between them. The CDR3 DNA reads TGTGCCAGCAGCTTCTCGGGGAACTACGAGCAGTACTTC. This gives the protein CASSFSGNYEQYF.

The chain recombines TRBV6-5 with TRBJ2-7; maybe TRBD2 (6 bases). The CDR3 has 15 amino acids. The V gene lost 2 bases and the J gene lost 0 bases, with 11 bases spanning the gap. Germline-derived CDR1 and CDR2 are MNHEY and SVGAGI. The CDR3 DNA reads TGTGCCAGCAGTTACCTGGGGGGTGGCTCCTACGAGCAGTACTTC. Translated, it gives CASSYLGGGSYEQYF.

This clone is termed medium-sized. The genes are TRBV2 and TRBJ1-4; D gene unclear. Trimming left V 9 bases short and J 0 bases short, with 11 bases between. The CDR3 runs to 14 residues. The germline V gene encodes CDR1 SNHLY and CDR2 FYNNEI. The CDR3 nucleotides read TGTGCCAGTATAAGAGCCTCAACTAATGAAAAACTGTTTTTT. Residues: CASIRASTNEKLFF.

The genes are TRBV9 and TRBJ1-2, with 9 nucleotides matching TRBD1. CDR3 length: 16 amino acids. V was pared by 4 bases and J by 2 bases, with 9 bases of the junction left unmatched. Germline-derived CDR1 and CDR2 are SGDLS and YYNGEE. Here the CDR3 reads CASSSPGTGPNYGYTF. The CDR3 bases are TGTGCCAGCAGCAGCCCCGGGACAGGGCCAAACTATGGCTACACCTTC.

The chain couples TRBV28 to TRBJ1-4, with D perhaps matching TRBD1 (6 bases). CDR1 and CDR2 from the germline V gene are MDHEN and SYDVKM. V dropped 8 bases and J dropped 5 bases, with 21 bases sitting between them. The CDR3 runs 16 residues. CDR3 DNA: TGTGCCAGCCACACCTCTGGGCAGGGGCTAAATGAAAAACTGTTTTTT. Its protein is CASHTSGQGLNEKLFF.

The chain combines TRBV5-1 with TRBJ2-1; tentative D call: TRBD1 (6 bases). CDR3 length: 14 residues. V dropped 2 bases and J dropped 9 bases, with 15 bases sitting between them. In germline, CDR1 is SGHRS, CDR2 YFSETQ. The DNA of the CDR3 is TGCGCCAGCAGCTTTGGACAGCGGAGTAGTGAGCAGTTCTTC. Translation gives CASSFGQRSSEQFF.

V and J are TRBV6-5 and TRBJ2-7, with TRBD1 matching 10 bases. V gave up 8 bases and J gave up 6 bases; unmatched junction bases: 4. This CDR3 region has 12 residues. Germline CDR1 reads MNHEY; CDR2 reads SVGAGI. The CDR3 DNA reads as TGTGCCAGCGGACAGGGGGGTGGCGAGCAGTACTTC. Translated, it gives CASGQGGGEQYF.

This sequence joins TRBV15 and TRBJ2-3, with 12 bases aligning to TRBD2. Germline CDR1 and CDR2: LNHNV and YYDKDF (reference sequence). The CDR3 sequence is 18 residues long. V shed 0 bases and J 2 bases; nucleotides not matched to a gene: 6. The CDR3 DNA reads TGTGCCACCAGCAGAGATTCCTGGACTAGCGGGAACACAGATACGCAGTATTTT. Residues: CATSRDSWTSGNTDTQYF.

The V call is TRBV7-2, the J call TRBJ2-4, with D hard to call. CDR3 length equals 15 residues. Trimming cost V 4 bases and J 5 bases, with 15 bases left between them. Germline V lookup: CDR1 SGHTA, CDR2 FQGNSA. The DNA for the CDR3 is TGTGCCAGCAGCTCAAATTGGGCCAGGCAAAACATTCAGTACTTC. This sequence encodes CASSSNWARQNIQYF.

The CDR3 nucleotides read TGTGCCAGCAGCACTCGACAGACCGGGGAGCTGTTTTTT. It specifies CASSTRQTGELFF. The V gene is TRBV7-6, the J gene TRBJ2-2; tentative D call: TRBD1 (5 bases). This CDR3 is 13 amino acids long. The V gene lost 5 bases and the J gene lost 5 bases, with 9 bases spanning the gap. Per the germline V gene, CDR1 is SGHVS and CDR2 is FNYEAQ.

The chain couples TRBV27 to TRBJ1-1, with D possibly matching TRBD1 (6 bases). This CDR3 is built from 14 residues. Germline CDR1 reads MNHEY; CDR2 reads SMNVEV (reference sequence). Trimming took 5 bases from V and 5 from J, leaving 15 bases between them. The CDR3 spells CASSPQQGGTEAFF. The DNA of the CDR3 is TGTGCCAGCAGTCCTCAACAGGGCGGAACTGAAGCTTTCTTT.

The V gene is TRBV7-2, the J gene TRBJ1-2; 7 bases align to TRBD1. V trimming: 6 bases; J trimming: 4 bases; junction bases outside the gene matches: 5. CDR1 SGHTA and CDR2 FQGNSA come from the germline V gene. The CDR3 has 13 residues. The CDR3 loop is CASRRRDSYGYTF. The CDR3, as DNA: TGTGCCAGCAGGCGACGGGACAGCTATGGCTACACCTTC. The whole variable domain, remainder taken from reference TRBV7-2 and TRBJ1-2, is GAGVSQSPSNKVTEKGKDVELRCDPISGHTALYWYRQSLGQGLEFLIYFQGNSAPDKSGLPSDRFSAERTGGSVSTLTIQRTQQEDSAVYLCASRRRDSYGYTFGSGTRLTVV.

This sequence joins TRBV4-1 and TRBJ2-1; 9 bases map to TRBD2. The germline V gene encodes CDR1 MGHRA and CDR2 YSYEKL. The trim removed 6 bases at V and 7 bases at J, leaving 10 bases unmatched. CDR3 length: 15 residues. The CDR3 DNA follows: TGCGCCAGCAGGGACCCGGGGACTAGCATGAATGAGCAGTTCTTC. Translating it yields CASRDPGTSMNEQFF.

This clone was seen once. The chain is built from TRBV14 and TRBJ2-7; unclear D gene. The CDR3 is made up of 17 amino acids. Germline CDR1 SGHDN, CDR2 FVKESK. Trimming took 2 bases from V and 0 from J, leaving 17 bases between them. As DNA, the CDR3 is TGTGCCAGCAGCCAACCTAACTGGGCCGTAGGCTCCTACGAGCAGTACTTC. Translated, it gives CASSQPNWAVGSYEQYF. The full variable domain, rest sourced from reference TRBV14 and TRBJ2-7, is EAGVTQFPSHSVIEKGQTVTLRCDPISGHDNLYWYRRVMGKEIKFLLHFVKESKQDESGMPNNRFLAERTGGTYSTLKVQPAELEDSGVYFCASSQPNWAVGSYEQYFGPGTRLTVT.

The rearrangement links TRBV12-5 to TRBJ2-1; 8 nucleotides align to TRBD1. This CDR3 has 14 amino acids. Germline values: CDR1 LGHNT, CDR2 FRNRAP. Trimming took 7 bases from V and 4 from J; bases not matched to a gene: 6. The CDR3 nucleotides read TGTGCTAGTGCTCCGGGACAGGCGTACAATGAGCAGTTCTTC. Its protein product is CASAPGQAYNEQFF.

V is TRBV14 and J is TRBJ2-7, with 8 positions matching TRBD1. J lost 6 bases, V lost 0 bases, and 7 bases had no gene match. This CDR3 spans 15 amino acids. Germline V gene data show CDR1 as SGHDN and CDR2 as FVKESK. The CDR3 DNA is TGTGCCAGCAGCCAAGATACCGGACAGGGTCGCGAGCAGTACTTC. Protein product: CASSQDTGQGREQYF.

The chain links TRBV28 to TRBJ2-7, with 9 bases identical to TRBD1. With V trimmed by 5 bases and J by 2 bases, 7 bases remained unmatched. Germline V gene lookup returns CDR1 MDHEN and CDR2 SYDVKM. There are 15 residues in the CDR3. As DNA, the CDR3 is TGTGCCAGCAGTCGTCCGGGACAGGGAACCTACGAGCAGTACTTC. It encodes CASSRPGQGTYEQYF.

The chain has TRBV28 and TRBJ1-5; maybe TRBD1 (6 bases). The germline V gene encodes CDR1 MDHEN and CDR2 SYDVKM. This CDR3 is built from 15 residues. The V gene lost 6 bases and the J gene lost 0 bases, with 12 bases spanning the gap. CDR3 sequence reads: CASSKDRYSNQPQHF. The CDR3 region has the DNA TGTGCCAGCAGCAAGGACAGATATAGCAATCAGCCCCAGCATTTT.

This rearrangement joins TRBV9 to TRBJ1-2; D gene uncertain. V was pared by 2 bases and J by 6 bases, with 11 bases between. CDR3 length equals 13 residues. CDR1 SGDLS and CDR2 YYNGEE come from the germline V gene. The chain's CDR3 is CASSVVPVNGYTF. Here the CDR3 DNA reads TGTGCCAGCAGCGTGGTGCCAGTCAATGGCTACACCTTC.

V is TRBV15 and J is TRBJ2-2; maybe TRBD2 (5 bases). CDR3 length: 16 residues. Trimming shortened V by 5 bases and J by 3 bases, and 16 bases separated the two germline ends. Germline lookup yields CDR1 LNHNV and CDR2 YYDKDF (reference sequence). Here the CDR3 reads CATSERLVGDTGELFF. CDR3 coding DNA: TGTGCCACCAGCGAACGACTGGTGGGAGACACCGGGGAGCTGTTTTTT.

This chain joins TRBV2 and TRBJ1-5; 7 positions agree with TRBD1. The CDR3 runs to 14 residues. CDR1 is SNHLY and CDR2 is FYNNEI in the germline V gene. V was clipped by 4 bases and J by 10 bases; unmatched bases: 10. The CDR3 sequence: CASSGQGTQGPQHF. DNA for the CDR3: TGTGCCAGCAGTGGACAGGGTACCCAGGGACCCCAGCATTTT.

The rearrangement uses TRBV15 and TRBJ1-2; the D is unclear. Trimming stripped 0 bases from V and 4 bases from J, with 12 bases between. This CDR3 has 15 residues. Per the germline V gene, CDR1 is LNHNV and CDR2 is YYDKDF (reference sequence). The CDR3 DNA sequence: TGTGCCACCAGCAGAGAACCCCCACGGGGCTATGGCTACACCTTC. It codes for CATSREPPRGYGYTF. The full variable domain, completed using reference TRBV15 and TRBJ1-2, is DAMVIQNPRYQVTQFGKPVTLSCSQTLNHNVMYWYQQKSSQAPKLLFHYYDKDFNNEADTPDNFQSRRPNTSFCFLDIRSPGLGDTAMYLCATSREPPRGYGYTFGSGTRLTVV.

DNA of the CDR3: TGCGCCAGCGGTAGACAGGGGGCGACTGAAGCTTTCTTT. Protein product: CASGRQGATEAFF. This chain connects TRBV5-1 to TRBJ1-1; TRBD1 matches at 10 bases. This CDR3 spans 13 amino acids. From germline, CDR1 is SGHRS and CDR2 YFSETQ. V lost 7 bases, J lost 5 bases, and 5 bases stayed unmatched.

V usage is TRBV10-2 and J usage is TRBJ2-7, with D unclear. Germline lookup yields CDR1 WSHSY and CDR2 SAAADI. The CDR3 runs 13 residues. With 0 bases removed from V and 1 base from J, the gap between germline ends came to 4 bases. CDR3 sequence: CASSESESYEQYF. As DNA, the CDR3 is TGCGCCAGCAGTGAGTCAGAGTCCTACGAGCAGTACTTC.